This entry lists 26 T cell receptor beta chains sequenced from one sample in a study of multiple sclerosis patients with progressive multifocal leukoencephalopathy. As for time point: time of PML onset. Here immunoSEQ multiplex PCR was the method, and the copy in TCRdb shows in-frame clones only, minus some. The sample records approximately 27,000 clones, 85% being singletons. The specimen was PBMCs, collected from a patient treated with natalizumab. These receptors all stem from a woman between 25 and 40 years old with progressive multifocal leukoencephalopathy.

The CDR3 protein is CASSPFGTGRGETQYF. The CDR3 DNA reads TGTGCCAGTAGTCCGTTTGGGACAGGGAGGGGAGAGACCCAGTACTTC. The rearrangement links TRBV19 to TRBJ2-5; TRBD1 matches at 9 bases. The germline CDR1 and CDR2 sequences are LNHDA and SQIVND (reference sequence). The CDR3 has 16 residues. The V segment lost 5 bases and the J segment 4 bases; nucleotides outside the gene matches: 11.

This rearrangement joins TRBV11-2 to TRBJ2-7; TRBD2 might be the D (6 bases). The CDR3 loop spans 16 amino acids. V lost 1 base to trimming and J lost 4 bases, with 17 bases between them. CDR1 SGHAT and CDR2 FQNNGV come from the germline V gene. Written as DNA, the CDR3 is TGTGCCAGCAGCTTAGGAGCTGGAGGGAGTGGGTACGAGCAGTACTTC. This gives the protein CASSLGAGGSGYEQYF.

The chain links TRBV27 to TRBJ2-3; 7 bases are a match to TRBD2. The V gene's germline CDR1 is MNHEY and CDR2 SMNVEV (reference sequence). This CDR3 contains 16 residues. V was clipped by 4 bases and J by 3 bases; unmatched bases: 10. In DNA, the CDR3 is TGTGCCAGCAGTTCCCAGCTAGCGGTGGGTACAGATACGCAGTATTTT. This sequence encodes CASSSQLAVGTDTQYF.

The rearrangement joins TRBV29-1 to TRBJ2-2, with 8 positions matching TRBD1. The V gene end was trimmed by 4 bases and the J gene end by 7 bases; junction bases not matched to a gene: 5. The CDR3 has 13 residues. Germline V gene lookup returns CDR1 SQVTM and CDR2 ANQGSEA. CDR3 protein: CSVGQGMGGELFF. The DNA for the CDR3 is TGCAGCGTTGGACAGGGGATGGGCGGGGAGCTGTTTTTT.

J is TRBJ2-1 and V is TRBV19; 7 positions agree with TRBD2. V trimming: 0 bases; J trimming: 4 bases; junction bases outside the gene matches: 3. The CDR3 has 15 amino acids. Germline CDR1 is LNHDA and CDR2 is SQIVND (reference sequence). As DNA, the CDR3 is TGTGCCAGTAGTATAGATAGCGGGTCTTACAATGAGCAGTTCTTC. The encoded protein is CASSIDSGSYNEQFF. The variable domain in full, with the rest retrieved from reference TRBV19 and TRBJ2-1, is DGGITQSPKYLFRKEGQNVTLSCEQNLNHDAMYWYRQDPGQGLRLIYYSQIVNDFQKGDIAEGYSVSREKKESFPLTVTSAQKNPTAFYLCASSIDSGSYNEQFFGPGTRLTVL.

This clone was detected a few times. The chain couples TRBV6-4 to TRBJ2-7; TRBD1 matches at 8 bases. J lost 7 bases, V lost 5 bases, and 13 bases had no gene match. This CDR3 has 15 amino acids. CDR1 is MRHNA and CDR2 is SNTAGT in the germline V gene. CDR3: CASSPSDRAIGEQYF. CDR3 nucleotide sequence: TGTGCCAGCAGTCCGTCGGACAGGGCCATAGGGGAGCAGTACTTC.

The chain is built from TRBV7-9 and TRBJ2-4, with D maybe TRBD1 (5 bases). The CDR3 extends over 14 amino acids. The germline V gene encodes CDR1 SEHNR and CDR2 FQNEAQ (reference sequence). The V end lost 3 bases, the J end lost 4 bases, and 10 bases lay between the germline ends. As DNA, the CDR3 is TGTGCCAGCAGCTTGGAAGGGGCAAAAAACATTCAGTACTTC. This codes for CASSLEGAKNIQYF.

V usage is TRBV11-2 and J usage is TRBJ1-2; D is perhaps TRBD1 (5 bases). This CDR3 is 15 amino acids long. Trimming stripped 0 bases from V and 8 bases from J, with 16 bases between. In germline, CDR1 is SGHAT, CDR2 FQNNGV. The CDR3 DNA reads TGTGCCAGCAGCTTAGATTACCAGGGAGGTACCGGCTACACCTTC. This encodes CASSLDYQGGTGYTF.

V is TRBV6-5 and J is TRBJ1-1; 9 nucleotides line up with TRBD1. The ends lost 0 bases at V and 5 bases at J; junction bases unmatched: 4. The CDR3 sequence is 15 residues long. From germline, CDR1 is MNHEY and CDR2 SVGAGI. The CDR3 reads CASSYSTGGGTEAFF. CDR3 sequence (DNA): TGTGCCAGCAGTTACTCGACAGGGGGAGGGACTGAAGCTTTCTTT.

About this clone itself: The sample contains more than one DNA sequence encoding this CDR3. The V gene is TRBV7-3, the J gene TRBJ2-7, with D possibly called TRBD1 or TRBD2 (6 bases each). Trimming pared 5 bases from V and 5 bases from J, leaving 19 bases between. From germline, CDR1 is SGHTA and CDR2 FQGTGA. The CDR3 is made up of 15 amino acids. The CDR3, as DNA: TGTGCCAGCAGCCTTATGGGTCGGGGGCAGGACGAGCAGTACTTC. This translates into CASSLMGRGQDEQYF.

In its sample, this clone was seen once. V and J are TRBV7-2 and TRBJ1-1, with 7 bases fitting TRBD1. The germline V gene has CDR1 SGHTA and CDR2 FQGNSA. This CDR3 is 15 amino acids long. Germline trimming cut 0 bases from V and 1 base from J; bases unmatched to any gene: 2. The CDR3 DNA follows: TGTGCCAGCAGCTTAGCTGGGACAGCGAACACTGAAGCTTTCTTT. Amino acids: CASSLAGTANTEAFF.

The chain recombines TRBV13 with TRBJ1-1; D is perhaps TRBD1 (6 bases). The CDR3 extends over 14 amino acids. V lost 7 bases and J 0 bases, leaving 12 bases between the germline ends. In germline, CDR1 is PRHDT, CDR2 FYEKMQ (reference sequence). CDR3 DNA: TGTGCCAGCACTGCAGGGGTGCTGAACACTGAAGCTTTCTTT. Translated: CASTAGVLNTEAFF.

The rearrangement uses TRBV9 and TRBJ2-2; D unclear. Germline V gene sequence: CDR1 SGDLS, CDR2 YYNGEE. Trimming pared 0 bases from V and 0 bases from J, leaving 12 bases between. This CDR3 region has 17 residues. The CDR3 here is CASSVARQRANTGELFF. DNA of the CDR3: TGTGCCAGCAGCGTAGCTCGACAACGAGCGAACACCGGGGAGCTGTTTTTT.

The rearrangement uses TRBV4-3 and TRBJ1-6, with D hard to call. This CDR3 has 13 residues. V was trimmed by 0 bases and J by 13 bases, leaving 10 bases between them. Per the germline V gene, CDR1 is LGHNA and CDR2 is YSLEER. CDR3 sequence reads: CASSQDLSSPLHF. The CDR3 DNA sequence: TGCGCCAGCAGCCAAGATCTAAGTTCGCCCCTCCACTTT.

This clone has just one count. The J gene is TRBJ1-1, the V gene TRBV27, with 9 bases identical to TRBD1. The V and J ends lost 5 bases and 4 bases, in that order; junction bases with no gene match: 8. The CDR3 is 15 residues long. The germline CDR1 and CDR2 sequences are MNHEY and SMNVEV (reference sequence). The CDR3 DNA sequence: TGTGCCAGCAGTCCTACACAGGGGGCGGTCACTGAAGCTTTCTTT. Protein sequence: CASSPTQGAVTEAFF.

This chain joins TRBV29-1 and TRBJ2-5; D uncertain. The germline V and J ends were trimmed by 1 base and 4 bases, with 1 base remaining between them. Germline assignment: CDR1 SQVTM and CDR2 ANQGSEA. The CDR3 has 10 residues. The CDR3, as DNA: TGCAGCGTTGAAGGAGAGACCCAGTACTTC. It encodes CSVEGETQYF. The variable domain in full, completed from reference TRBV29-1 and TRBJ2-5, reads SAVISQKPSRDICQRGTSLTIQCQVDSQVTMMFWYRQQPGQSLTLIATANQGSEATYESGFVIDKFPISRPNLTFSTLTVSNMSPEDSSIYLCSVEGETQYFGPGTRLLVL.

The genes are TRBV6-5 and TRBJ2-7; D not certain. The V end was cut by 6 bases, the J end by 6 bases, with 15 bases between. The CDR3 extends over 13 amino acids. CDR1 is MNHEY, CDR2 SVGAGI, per germline. CDR3 nucleotides: TGTGCCAGCAGCCGGACCAACTTGGGCGAGCAGTACTTC. This codes for CASSRTNLGEQYF.

On this clone itself: Other DNA sequences in the sample encode the same CDR3. V gene TRBV28 combines with J gene TRBJ1-6; tentative D call: TRBD1 (5 bases). The ends were cut back, 6 bases at V and 5 bases at J, with 11 bases in the middle. The CDR3 runs 14 residues. CDR1 MDHEN and CDR2 SYDVKM come from the germline V gene. In nucleotides, the CDR3 is TGTGCCAGCAGCTGGGACCGAGATAATTCACCCCTCCACTTT. Encoded protein: CASSWDRDNSPLHF.

The chain combines TRBV30 with TRBJ1-5, with D possibly being TRBD1 (6 bases). V was pared by 5 bases and J by 3 bases, with 11 bases between. The CDR3 sequence is 13 residues long. From germline, CDR1 is GTSNPN and CDR2 SVGIG (reference sequence). The CDR3 spells CAWGDTFNQPQHF. CDR3 coding DNA: TGTGCCTGGGGGGACACTTTCAATCAGCCCCAGCATTTT.

The gene calls are TRBV14 and TRBJ1-5; no definite D call. The V gene's germline CDR1 is SGHDN and CDR2 FVKESK. The CDR3 length is 13 residues. V dropped 1 base and J dropped 7 bases, with 8 bases sitting between them. The CDR3 protein is CASSQGIAQPQHF. CDR3 nucleotides: TGTGCCAGCAGCCAAGGTATCGCACAGCCCCAGCATTTT.

This clone was seen only once. The V call is TRBV5-1, the J call TRBJ1-2; 7 bases line up with TRBD1. This CDR3 is built from 15 residues. V was clipped by 0 bases and J by 4 bases; unmatched bases: 6. Germline V gene data show CDR1 as SGHRS and CDR2 as YFSETQ. The DNA of the CDR3 is TGCGCCAGCAGCTTGGAAAGGGGGCGCAGCTATGGCTACACCTTC. As protein: CASSLERGRSYGYTF. Drawing the rest from reference TRBV5-1 and TRBJ1-2, the complete variable domain is KAGVTQTPRYLIKTRGQQVTLSCSPISGHRSVSWYQQTPGQGLQFLFEYFSETQRNKGNFPGRFSGRQFSNSRSEMNVSTLELGDSALYLCASSLERGRSYGYTFGSGTRLTVV.

The V and J genes are TRBV19 and TRBJ1-1; no clear D. The CDR3 totals 14 residues. Trimming shortened V by 9 bases and J by 1 base, and 15 bases separated the two germline ends. Germline values: CDR1 LNHDA, CDR2 SQIVND (reference sequence). CDR3 DNA: TGTGCCAGCAAGTTCCCAACAGCGAACACTGAAGCTTTCTTT. Translating gives CASKFPTANTEAFF. The complete variable domain, with remaining parts taken from reference TRBV19 and TRBJ1-1, reads DGGITQSPKYLFRKEGQNVTLSCEQNLNHDAMYWYRQDPGQGLRLIYYSQIVNDFQKGDIAEGYSVSREKKESFPLTVTSAQKNPTAFYLCASKFPTANTEAFFGQGTRLTVV.

The chain joins TRBV5-1 to TRBJ2-7; 7 positions match TRBD1. The trim removed 4 bases at V and 2 bases at J, leaving 9 bases unmatched. There are 15 residues in the CDR3. CDR1 and CDR2 (germline): SGHRS, YFSETQ. The CDR3 loop is CASSPRDRLTYEQYF. The CDR3 bases are TGCGCCAGCAGCCCCCGGGACAGACTCACCTACGAGCAGTACTTC.

CDR3 residues: CAWIGTGAYEQYF. Written as DNA, the CDR3 is TGTGCCTGGATTGGGACAGGAGCCTACGAGCAGTACTTC. The chain couples TRBV30 to TRBJ2-7, with 8 bases identical to TRBD1. From germline, CDR1 is GTSNPN and CDR2 SVGIG (reference sequence). This CDR3 has 13 amino acids. V trimming: 4 bases; J trimming: 2 bases; junction bases outside the gene matches: 4.

This clone was found once. The V gene is TRBV7-6, the J gene TRBJ2-5, with D unclear. The DNA end is more similar to TRBJ2-7, so the J call may be wrong. Germline assignment: CDR1 SGHVS and CDR2 FNYEAQ. The CDR3 runs to 14 residues. The CDR3 loop is CASSPERVDYEQYF. The CDR3 nucleotides read TGTGCCAGCAGCCCCGAAAGGGTCGACTACGAGCAGTACTTC.

This chain links TRBV5-5 with TRBJ1-1; the D is unclear. CDR3 length: 13 residues. Looked up from germline, CDR1 is SGHKS and CDR2 is YYEKEE (reference sequence). Trimming left V 4 bases short and J 3 bases short, with 10 bases between. The CDR3 is CASSTSRDTEAFF. Written as DNA, the CDR3 is TGTGCCAGCAGCACCTCCCGGGACACTGAAGCTTTCTTT.